This T cell receptor beta chain was identified in a study of beta chain features in type 1 diabetes. Notes on the study in general: The VDJ junctions of type 1 diabetes patients carried fewer insertions and more deletions. All four CD4+ subsets of Type 1 diabetes patients contained TCRB CDR3s that were moderately but significantly shorter. A closer apparent resemblance between naive, central memory and Treg TCRB repertoires was seen in patients than in healthy donors.

CD4+ cells of the naive, central memory, regulatory and stem cell-like memory types were sorted via CD45RO/CCR7/CD25/CD127/CD95/CD27. The CDR3 has 14 residues. CDR1 and CDR2 (germline): LNHNV, YYDKDF (reference sequence). Trimming stripped 3 bases from V and 2 bases from J, with 11 bases between. This clone was seen a handful of times. Its target is not known. Reverse transcribing all isolated RNA meant expressed TCRB transcripts were sequenced. The method was immunoSEQ multiplex PCR; TCRdb's version includes in-frame clones alone and lacks a portion of them. The sample has tens of thousands of clones; 25% to 35% are singletons.

This sequence originates from a woman in her late teens or twenties in good health. The J gene is TRBJ2-7, the V gene TRBV15; tentative D call: TRBD2 (6 bases). Sequenced sample: stem cell memory CD4+ T cells from blood. The CDR3 spells CATSREGGTYEQYF. Here the CDR3 DNA reads TGTGCCACCAGCAGGGAGGGAGGCACCTACGAGCAGTACTTC. Combining the CDR3 with reference TRBV15 and TRBJ2-7 gives the whole variable domain DAMVIQNPRYQVTQFGKPVTLSCSQTLNHNVMYWYQQKSSQAPKLLFHYYDKDFNNEADTPDNFQSRRPNTSFCFLDIRSPGLGDTAMYLCATSREGGTYEQYFGPGTRLTVT.